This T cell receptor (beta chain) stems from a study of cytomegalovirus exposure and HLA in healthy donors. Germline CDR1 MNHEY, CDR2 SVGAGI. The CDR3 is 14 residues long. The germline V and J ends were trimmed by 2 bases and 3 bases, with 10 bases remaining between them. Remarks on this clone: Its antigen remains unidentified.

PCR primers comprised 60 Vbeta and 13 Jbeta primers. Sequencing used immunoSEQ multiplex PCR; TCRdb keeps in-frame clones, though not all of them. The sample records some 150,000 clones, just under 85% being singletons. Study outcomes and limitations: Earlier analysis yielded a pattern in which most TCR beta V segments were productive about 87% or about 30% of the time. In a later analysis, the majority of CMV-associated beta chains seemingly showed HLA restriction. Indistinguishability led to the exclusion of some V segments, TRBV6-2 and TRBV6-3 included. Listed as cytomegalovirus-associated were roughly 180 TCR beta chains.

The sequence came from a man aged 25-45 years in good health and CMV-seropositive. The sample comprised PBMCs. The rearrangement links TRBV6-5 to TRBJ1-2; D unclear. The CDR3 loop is CASSYRRRDYGYTF. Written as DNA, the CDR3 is TGTGCCAGCAGTTACAGGAGGAGGGACTATGGCTACACCTTC.